A single sample is the source of the 17 T cell receptor beta chains below, sequenced in a study of blood T cell repertoires in COVID-19. Only in-frame clones appear in the TCRdb table, and some are missing; sequencing was by immunoSEQ multiplex PCR. The sample lists around 250,000 clones, roughly nine tenths seen once, with about 5.9% in the top ten. The sequencing sample was made of peripheral blood. The receptors shown here come from a man aged 55-75 years with acute or convalescent COVID-19.

This clone was detected only a few times. The chain uses TRBV5-6 and TRBJ1-2; D is unclear. Per the germline V gene, CDR1 is SGHDT and CDR2 is YYEEEE. Trimming stripped 4 bases from V and 7 bases from J, with 17 bases between. The CDR3 length is 14 residues. CDR3 sequence reads: CASSLVHQGSGYTF. The CDR3 DNA follows: TGTGCCAGCAGCCTGGTGCACCAAGGGAGTGGCTACACCTTC.

This sequence joins TRBV15 and TRBJ1-1, with TRBD1 identical over 7 bases. The CDR3 has 18 residues. The V and J ends lost 1 base and 0 bases, in that order; junction bases with no gene match: 11. Germline V gene lookup returns CDR1 LNHNV and CDR2 YYDKDF (reference sequence). The CDR3, as DNA: TGTGCCACCAGCAGAGCAGGGGGGCCGCTCCTCATGAACACTGAAGCTTTCTTT. Residues: CATSRAGGPLLMNTEAFF. The full variable domain, rest sourced from reference TRBV15 and TRBJ1-1, is DAMVIQNPRYQVTQFGKPVTLSCSQTLNHNVMYWYQQKSSQAPKLLFHYYDKDFNNEADTPDNFQSRRPNTSFCFLDIRSPGLGDTAMYLCATSRAGGPLLMNTEAFFGQGTRLTVV.

The V gene is TRBV28, the J gene TRBJ2-5; D is ambiguous. The CDR3 covers 12 residues. The V gene lost 6 bases and the J gene lost 5 bases, with 10 bases spanning the gap. CDR1 and CDR2 from the germline V gene are MDHEN and SYDVKM. The CDR3 nucleotides read TGTGCCAGCAGGAGACTCTTGGAGACCCAGTACTTC. Amino acids: CASRRLLETQYF.

The V and J genes are TRBV11-3 and TRBJ2-7, with TRBD2 as a possible D gene (6 bases). Germline values: CDR1 SGHNT, CDR2 YENEEA. The length of the CDR3 is 13 residues. Trimming removed 0 bases at V and 5 bases at J, with 8 bases between. The CDR3: CASSLELANEQYF. The CDR3 coding sequence is TGTGCCAGCAGCTTAGAACTAGCTAACGAGCAGTACTTC.

The chain combines TRBV6-2 or TRBV6-3 with TRBJ2-7; D is perhaps TRBD1 (6 bases). The germline CDR1 and CDR2 sequences are MNHEY and SVGEGT. The CDR3 is 13 residues long. V lost 6 bases to trimming and J lost 6 bases, with 15 bases between them. The CDR3 sequence: CASSSEGVFEQYF. The CDR3 nucleotides are TGTGCCAGCAGCAGCGAGGGGGTGTTCGAGCAGTACTTC.

This clone was counted a single time. The rearrangement links TRBV4-3 to TRBJ2-3; tentatively, D is TRBD2 (6 bases). The CDR3 sequence is 15 residues long. Germline V gives CDR1 LGHNA, CDR2 YSLEER. V shed 1 base and J shed 0 bases, with 8 bases lying between them. CDR3 DNA: TGCGCCAGCAGCCAAGGGCGGGGAAGCACAGATACGCAGTATTTT. Translation gives CASSQGRGSTDTQYF.

The J gene is TRBJ1-1, the V gene TRBV28, with D hard to call. V gave up 4 bases and J gave up 11 bases, with 11 bases separating them. The CDR3 has 11 amino acids. Germline CDR1 MDHEN, CDR2 SYDVKM. As DNA, the CDR3 is TGTGCCAGCAGTTCCGCCTCGGAGGCTTTCTTT. This sequence encodes CASSSASEAFF.

V is TRBV7-8 and J is TRBJ1-6; possibly TRBD1 for D (5 bases). With 0 bases removed from V and 8 bases from J, the gap between germline ends came to 11 bases. CDR3 length: 15 amino acids. Germline lookup yields CDR1 SGHVS and CDR2 FQNEAQ. The CDR3 loop reads CASSLARGVDSPLHF. In DNA form, the CDR3 reads TGTGCCAGCAGCTTAGCTCGGGGGGTTGATTCACCCCTCCACTTT.

This chain connects TRBV27 to TRBJ2-2; 8 bases align to TRBD2. Trimming removed 0 bases from V and 6 bases from J; junction bases left unmatched: 9. Germline CDR1 is MNHEY and CDR2 is SMNVEV (reference sequence). The CDR3 runs 17 residues. The CDR3 sequence: CASSLSESGGLPGELFF. The DNA for the CDR3 is TGTGCCAGCAGTTTATCGGAGTCGGGAGGGCTACCCGGGGAGCTGTTTTTT.

The chain recombines TRBV24-1 with TRBJ2-5; 8 bases agree with TRBD1. CDR3 size: 16 residues. The V and J ends lost 3 bases and 5 bases, in that order; junction bases with no gene match: 10. From germline, CDR1 is KGHDR and CDR2 SFDVKD. CDR3: CATSDVGQGLGETQYF. In DNA form, the CDR3 reads TGTGCCACCAGTGATGTAGGACAGGGATTGGGTGAGACCCAGTACTTC.

The chain uses TRBV5-1 and TRBJ2-1; D may be TRBD1 (5 bases). Germline V gene data show CDR1 as SGHRS and CDR2 as YFSETQ. V dropped 4 bases and J dropped 2 bases, with 10 bases sitting between them. The CDR3 contains 14 residues. CDR3 DNA: TGCGCCAGCAGCAGGACATCGCCCTACAATGAGCAGTTCTTC. It codes for CASSRTSPYNEQFF.

CDR3 amino acids: CSVGEGHNSPLHF. CDR3 bases: TGCAGCGTTGGGGAGGGACATAATTCACCCCTCCACTTT. The chain employs TRBV29-1 and TRBJ1-6, with TRBD1 as a possible D gene (5 bases). The V end was cut by 4 bases, the J end by 5 bases, with 9 bases between. Looked up from germline, CDR1 is SQVTM and CDR2 is ANQGSEA. CDR3 length equals 13 residues.

The genes are TRBV7-2 and TRBJ1-4; D not certain. Trimming pared 5 bases from V and 8 bases from J, leaving 6 bases between. The CDR3 is made up of 11 amino acids. CDR1 is SGHTA and CDR2 is FQGNSA in the germline V gene. This CDR3 is CASSPGEKLFF. DNA of the CDR3: TGTGCCAGCAGCCCCGGGGAAAAACTGTTTTTT.

The chain carries TRBV5-6 and TRBJ2-5; TRBD2 agrees at 12 bases. Per germline, CDR1 SGHDT and CDR2 YYEEEE. This CDR3 region has 19 residues. J was trimmed by 0 bases and V by 0 bases; bases with no gene match: 9. CDR3: CASSLGPTSGRVYQETQYF. CDR3 nucleotide sequence: TGTGCCAGCAGCTTGGGGCCGACTAGCGGGAGAGTGTACCAAGAGACCCAGTACTTC.

The chain recombines TRBV4-1 with TRBJ1-2, with D possibly being TRBD1 (6 bases). The CDR3 runs 15 residues. V was cut by 0 bases and J by 8 bases, with 16 bases left in between. Germline CDR1 reads MGHRA; CDR2 reads YSYEKL. CDR3 protein: CASSQDFRTAVGYTF. In nucleotides, the CDR3 is TGCGCCAGCAGCCAAGATTTTCGGACAGCTGTAGGCTACACCTTC.

Points on this clone: Mismatch with germline at one junction end may stem from a read error. This chain connects TRBV30 to TRBJ1-1; 7 positions agree with TRBD1. This CDR3 spans 13 amino acids. CDR1 and CDR2 from the germline V gene are GTSNPN and SVGIG (reference sequence). CDR3 bases: TGTGCCTGGAGTATAAGGGGGCACACTGAAGTTTTCTTT. This translates into CAWSIRGHTEVFF. Based on the CDR3 plus reference TRBV30 and TRBJ1-1, the full variable domain is SQTIHQWPATLVQPVGSPLSLECTVEGTSNPNLYWYRQAAGRGLQLLFYSVGIGQISSEVPQNLSASRPQDRQFILSSKKLLLSDSGFYLCAWSIRGHTEVFFGQGTRLTVV.

This sequence joins TRBV19 and TRBJ1-5; a weak D match, TRBD1 (5 bases). Trimming pared 5 bases from V and 4 bases from J, leaving 12 bases between. Germline loops: CDR1 LNHDA, CDR2 SQIVND (reference sequence). The CDR3 has 14 residues. The CDR3 DNA sequence: TGTGCCAGTAGTCCTTCCCGGGGGAATCAGCCCCAGCATTTT. It specifies CASSPSRGNQPQHF.